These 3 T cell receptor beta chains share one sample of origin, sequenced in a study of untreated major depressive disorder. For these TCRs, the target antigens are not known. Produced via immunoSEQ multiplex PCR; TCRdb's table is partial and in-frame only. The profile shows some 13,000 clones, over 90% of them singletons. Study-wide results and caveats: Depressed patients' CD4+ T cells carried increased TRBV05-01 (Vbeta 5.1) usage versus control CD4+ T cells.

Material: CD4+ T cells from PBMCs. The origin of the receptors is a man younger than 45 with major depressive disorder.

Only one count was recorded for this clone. CDR3 loop: CASSLGQKEEKLFF. The CDR3 bases are TGCGCCAGCAGCTTGGGACAGAAGGAAGAAAAACTGTTTTTT. The genes are TRBV5-1 and TRBJ1-4; perhaps TRBD1 as D (5 bases). Trimming left V 0 bases short and J 8 bases short, with 11 bases between. Germline V gives CDR1 SGHRS, CDR2 YFSETQ. CDR3 length: 14 residues.

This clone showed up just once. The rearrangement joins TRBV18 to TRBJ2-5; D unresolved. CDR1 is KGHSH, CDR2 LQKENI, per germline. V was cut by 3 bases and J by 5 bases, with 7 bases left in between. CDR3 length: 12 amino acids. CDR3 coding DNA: TGTGCCAGCTCACCCCTCGGGGAGACCCAGTACTTC. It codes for CASSPLGETQYF.

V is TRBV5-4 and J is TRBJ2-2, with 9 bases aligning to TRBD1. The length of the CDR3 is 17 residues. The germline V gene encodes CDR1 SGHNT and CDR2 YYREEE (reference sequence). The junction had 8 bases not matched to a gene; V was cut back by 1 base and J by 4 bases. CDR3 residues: CASSLSGRQGGTGELFF. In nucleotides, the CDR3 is TGTGCCAGCAGCTTGTCCGGAAGACAGGGGGGCACCGGGGAGCTGTTTTTT.